This T cell receptor beta chain derives from a study of cytomegalovirus exposure and HLA in healthy donors. J lost 4 bases, V lost 7 bases, and 7 bases had no gene match. Germline V CDR1 and CDR2: SGHNT, YYREEE (reference sequence). This CDR3 has 14 residues. A few counts support this clone. PCR used 60 Vbeta primers and 13 Jbeta primers. Measured with immunoSEQ multiplex PCR; TCRdb has only the in-frame clones, and not every one. The data show about 42,000 clones, with 50% seen just once and 12% held by the top ten. V gene TRBV5-4 combines with J gene TRBJ2-1, with TRBD2 matching over 8 bases. Input material: PBMCs. This sequence was found in a human donor in good health. CDR3 sequence reads: CASEDVAGYNEQFF. The CDR3 coding sequence is TGTGCCAGCGAGGATGTAGCGGGGTACAATGAGCAGTTCTTC.